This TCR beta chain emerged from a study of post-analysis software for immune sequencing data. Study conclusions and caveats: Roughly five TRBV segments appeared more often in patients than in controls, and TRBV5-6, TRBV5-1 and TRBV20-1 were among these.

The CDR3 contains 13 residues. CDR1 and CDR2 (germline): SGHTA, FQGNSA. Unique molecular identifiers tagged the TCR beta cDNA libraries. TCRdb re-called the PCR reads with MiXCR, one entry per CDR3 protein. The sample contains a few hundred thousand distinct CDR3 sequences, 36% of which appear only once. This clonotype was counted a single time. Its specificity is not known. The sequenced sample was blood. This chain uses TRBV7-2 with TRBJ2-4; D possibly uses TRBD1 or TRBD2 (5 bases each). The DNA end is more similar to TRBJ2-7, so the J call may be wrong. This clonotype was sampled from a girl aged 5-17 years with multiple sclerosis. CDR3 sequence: CASSSFSGLEQYF. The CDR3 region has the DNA TGTGCCAGCAGTTCCTTCTCGGGGCTCGAGCAGTACTTC.